A single sample is the source of the 23 T cell receptor beta chains below, sequenced in a study of glioma-infiltrating T cells after dendritic cell vaccination. Clones were read by immunoSEQ multiplex PCR, and TCRdb kept only the in-frame ones, dropping some. Altogether 98,000 or so clones are present, around 80% being singletons, with the ten largest covering 5.4%. Time point reported: after dendritic cell vaccination, including at tumor progression/relapse. Sequencing was performed on blood, taken after dendritic cell vaccination. All receptors come from a human donor with glioblastoma.

V is TRBV29-1 and J is TRBJ1-1; D unresolved. CDR1 and CDR2 (germline): SQVTM, ANQGSEA. Trimming shortened V by 4 bases and J by 3 bases, and 18 bases separated the two germline ends. This CDR3 has 15 amino acids. CDR3 protein: CSVVSWKEMYTEAFF. The CDR3 nucleotides read TGCAGCGTTGTGTCGTGGAAGGAGATGTACACTGAAGCTTTCTTT. Using reference TRBV29-1 and TRBJ1-1 for the parts outside the CDR3, the full variable domain is SAVISQKPSRDICQRGTSLTIQCQVDSQVTMMFWYRQQPGQSLTLIATANQGSEATYESGFVIDKFPISRPNLTFSTLTVSNMSPEDSSIYLCSVVSWKEMYTEAFFGQGTRLTVV.

The sample holds a few counts of this clone. This rearrangement joins TRBV19 to TRBJ1-3; D remains ambiguous. V was trimmed by 8 bases and J by 1 base, leaving 12 bases between them. The V gene's germline CDR1 is LNHDA and CDR2 SQIVND (reference sequence). The CDR3 sequence is 14 residues long. Here the CDR3 DNA reads TGTGCCAGTGCAAGACTTTCATCTGGAAACACCATATATTTT. It is translated as CASARLSSGNTIYF.

This clone was detected only a few times. CDR3 coding DNA: TGTGCCAGCAGTGTGACTAGTTATTACGAGCAGTACTTC. It translates to CASSVTSYYEQYF. The chain combines TRBV2 with TRBJ2-7, with a weak D call TRBD2 (6 bases). Germline lookup yields CDR1 SNHLY and CDR2 FYNNEI. This CDR3 region has 13 residues. V lost 4 bases, J lost 4 bases, and 11 bases lay in between. Full variable domain (remainder filled in from reference TRBV2 and TRBJ2-7): EPEVTQTPSHQVTQMGQEVILRCVPISNHLYFYWYRQILGQKVEFLVSFYNNEISEKSEIFDDQFSVERPDGSNFTLKIRSTKLEDSAMYFCASSVTSYYEQYFGPGTRLTVT.

Concerning this clone itself: Other DNA sequences in the same sample also yield this CDR3. This chain joins TRBV5-1 and TRBJ2-3; the match to TRBD2 covers 9 bases. The CDR3 has 16 residues. Trimming took 0 bases from V and 2 from J; bases not matched to a gene: 4. The germline gives CDR1 SGHRS, CDR2 YFSETQ. The CDR3 DNA follows: TGCGCCAGCAGCTTGGGTGGCGGGAGGGCCACAGATACGCAGTATTTT. Amino acid sequence: CASSLGGGRATDTQYF. The entire variable domain, with the rest obtained from reference TRBV5-1 and TRBJ2-3, is as follows: KAGVTQTPRYLIKTRGQQVTLSCSPISGHRSVSWYQQTPGQGLQFLFEYFSETQRNKGNFPGRFSGRQFSNSRSEMNVSTLELGDSALYLCASSLGGGRATDTQYFGPGTRLTVL.

The V call is TRBV5-5, the J call TRBJ1-5, with a possible D match to TRBD1 (6 bases). V lost 1 base, J lost 5 bases, and 7 bases lay in between. Per the germline V gene, CDR1 is SGHKS and CDR2 is YYEKEE (reference sequence). The CDR3 runs to 13 residues. CDR3 nucleotides: TGTGCCAGCAGCTTGCCAGGGGATCAGCCCCAGCATTTT. Residues: CASSLPGDQPQHF.

The rearrangement uses TRBV6-1 and TRBJ2-5; TRBD1 is a possible D gene (5 bases). CDR1 is MNHNS and CDR2 is SASEGT in the germline V gene. CDR3 length: 14 residues. The ends were cut back, 8 bases at V and 3 bases at J, with 16 bases in the middle. The CDR3 region has the DNA TGTGCCAGCTGGGTAGGTGGGGCAGAAGAGACCCAGTACTTC. Translated, it gives CASWVGGAEETQYF.

The chain recombines TRBV7-3 with TRBJ2-1, with 9 bases lining up with TRBD1. The CDR3 length is 18 residues. J gave up 3 bases and V 0 bases, and 9 bases lay outside the gene matches. Per germline, CDR1 SGHTA and CDR2 FQGTGA. For the CDR3, the DNA is TGTGCCAGCAGCTTAACCTGGGCGGGACAGGGTTACTACAATGAGCAGTTCTTC. It is translated as CASSLTWAGQGYYNEQFF.

In its sample, this clone was seen a few times. The rearrangement links TRBV19 to TRBJ2-3; D may be TRBD2 (6 bases). The CDR3 loop spans 14 amino acids. Trimming took off 3 bases at V and 0 bases at J, with 7 bases between the two ends. The germline CDR1 and CDR2 sequences are LNHDA and SQIVND (reference sequence). CDR3 loop: CASSMGTSTDTQYF. CDR3 coding DNA: TGTGCCAGTAGTATGGGGACTAGCACAGATACGCAGTATTTT.

The chain links TRBV5-1 to TRBJ2-3, with 10 bases that match TRBD2. The CDR3 loop spans 16 amino acids. V lost 0 bases, J lost 2 bases, and 3 bases stayed unmatched. Germline V gene sequence: CDR1 SGHRS, CDR2 YFSETQ. For the CDR3, the DNA is TGCGCCAGCAGCTTGGGGCTAGCGGGGGACACAGATACGCAGTATTTT. Translated, it gives CASSLGLAGDTDTQYF.

CDR3 sequence: CASGKQGAATEAFF. CDR3 bases: TGTGCCAGCGGAAAACAGGGGGCGGCTACTGAAGCTTTCTTT. This sequence joins TRBV6-5 and TRBJ1-1; 9 bases map to TRBD1. This CDR3 spans 14 amino acids. V dropped 8 bases and J dropped 5; count of bases not matched to a gene: 9. Germline-derived CDR1 and CDR2 are MNHEY and SVGAGI.

The V call is TRBV28, the J call TRBJ2-7, with D perhaps matching TRBD2 (7 bases). The CDR3 is 18 residues long. V was cut by 5 bases and J by 4 bases, with 27 bases left in between. Per germline, CDR1 MDHEN and CDR2 SYDVKM. As DNA, the CDR3 is TGTGCCAGCAGTACCATCCCCCCGTGGGGGCGGGAGTCGTACGAGCAGTACTTC. Its protein is CASSTIPPWGRESYEQYF.

The chain uses TRBV30 and TRBJ1-4; 7 bases fit TRBD1. After removal of 2 bases from V and 11 bases from J, the junction contained 11 bases not matched to a gene. Germline CDR1 and CDR2: GTSNPN and SVGIG (reference sequence). This CDR3 region has 14 residues. Here the CDR3 reads CAWSTTGVGVKLFF. CDR3 in DNA: TGTGCCTGGAGTACCACAGGGGTAGGTGTGAAACTGTTTTTT.

This clone was seen more than once but under ten times. This chain connects TRBV4-1 to TRBJ2-7; D remains ambiguous. The germline V gene has CDR1 MGHRA and CDR2 YSYEKL. The CDR3 has 12 amino acids. V was clipped by 5 bases and J by 3 bases, with 8 bases between them. The CDR3 DNA sequence: TGCGCCAGCAGCGGGCACGACTACGAGCAGTACTTC. It specifies CASSGHDYEQYF.

This sequence joins TRBV7-9 and TRBJ2-1, with 8 bases aligning to TRBD1. V shed 1 base and J 7 bases; nucleotides not matched to a gene: 6. Germline-derived CDR1 and CDR2 are SEHNR and FQNEAQ (reference sequence). This CDR3 is 15 amino acids long. The DNA of the CDR3 is TGTGCCAGCAGCTTAGGGCGGCAGGGGGCTAATGAGCAGTTCTTC. The encoded protein is CASSLGRQGANEQFF. Using reference TRBV7-9 and TRBJ2-1 for the parts outside the CDR3, the full variable domain is DTGVSQNPRHKITKRGQNVTFRCDPISEHNRLYWYRQTLGQGPEFLTYFQNEAQLEKSRLLSDRFSAERPKGSFSTLEIQRTEQGDSAMYLCASSLGRQGANEQFFGPGTRLTVL.

The genes are TRBV6-6 and TRBJ2-2, with TRBD1 identical over 8 bases. V lost 7 bases, J lost 7 bases, and 5 bases stayed unmatched. The germline V gene has CDR1 MNHNY and CDR2 SVGAGI (reference sequence). CDR3 length equals 13 residues. The CDR3 DNA reads as TGTGCCAGCACCCCCGGGACAGGCGGGGAGCTGTTTTTT. Amino acids: CASTPGTGGELFF.

This clone has just a few counts. The V call is TRBV7-2, the J call TRBJ1-1; D gene uncertain. The CDR3 is 15 residues long. V shed 5 bases and J shed 1 base, with 14 bases lying between them. Germline V gene data show CDR1 as SGHTA and CDR2 as FQGNSA. The CDR3 region is CASSAPGRTNTEAFF. In DNA, the CDR3 is TGTGCCAGCAGCGCTCCCGGGAGAACGAACACTGAAGCTTTCTTT.

The CDR3 loop reads CALQGYNEQFF. DNA of the CDR3: TGTGCCTTACAGGGATACAATGAGCAGTTCTTC. This sequence joins TRBV30 and TRBJ2-1; TRBD1 is a possible D gene (6 bases). Trimming took 7 bases from V and 4 from J, leaving 8 bases between them. The germline V gene has CDR1 GTSNPN and CDR2 SVGIG (reference sequence). The CDR3 is 11 amino acids. The complete variable domain, with remaining parts taken from reference TRBV30 and TRBJ2-1, reads SQTIHQWPATLVQPVGSPLSLECTVEGTSNPNLYWYRQAAGRGLQLLFYSVGIGQISSEVPQNLSASRPQDRQFILSSKKLLLSDSGFYLCALQGYNEQFFGPGTRLTVL.

In regard to this clone: Other DNA sequences within the sample encode an identical CDR3. The chain employs TRBV5-1 and TRBJ2-6; D unresolved. Looked up from germline, CDR1 is SGHRS and CDR2 is YFSETQ. Trimming pared 0 bases from V and 1 base from J, leaving 2 bases between. The CDR3 spans 14 residues. The CDR3 DNA reads as TGCGCCAGCAGCTTGGCGTCTGGGGCCAACGTCCTGACTTTC. Its protein is CASSLASGANVLTF.

The chain is built from TRBV6-6 and TRBJ2-7, with a tentative D call TRBD2 (6 bases). The V gene's germline CDR1 is MNHNY and CDR2 SVGAGI (reference sequence). This CDR3 has 14 residues. The V end was cut by 4 bases, the J end by 3 bases, with 13 bases between. The DNA for the CDR3 is TGTGCCAGCAGTTCGGACGGAGGGAGCTACGAGCAGTACTTC. The encoded protein is CASSSDGGSYEQYF.

The chain recombines TRBV11-3 with TRBJ1-3; D call uncertain. The CDR3 spans 18 residues. Per germline, CDR1 SGHNT and CDR2 YENEEA. V lost 5 bases and J 0 bases, leaving 20 bases between the germline ends. The CDR3 loop reads CASSDGGQERSSGNTIYF. The CDR3 DNA reads as TGTGCCAGCAGCGATGGAGGGCAGGAGAGATCCTCTGGAAACACCATATATTTT. Based on the CDR3 plus reference TRBV11-3 and TRBJ1-3, the full variable domain is EAGVVQSPRYKIIEKKQPVAFWCNPISGHNTLYWYLQNLGQGPELLIRYENEEAVDDSQLPKDRFSAERLKGVDSTLKIQPAELGDSAVYLCASSDGGQERSSGNTIYFGEGSWLTVV.

The chain uses TRBV5-1 and TRBJ1-2; D remains unclear. V was cut by 7 bases and J by 4 bases, with 5 bases left in between. The CDR3 totals 10 residues. Germline V CDR1 and CDR2: SGHRS, YFSETQ. The CDR3 nucleotides are TGCGCCAGCTACAGCTATGGCTACACCTTC. It codes for CASYSYGYTF.

The rearrangement links TRBV18 to TRBJ2-5, with 8 nucleotides matching TRBD1. V was clipped by 3 bases and J by 4 bases; unmatched bases: 4. This CDR3 is 14 amino acids long. Germline CDR1 and CDR2: KGHSH and LQKENI. CDR3 in amino acids: CASSPQGAGETQYF. CDR3 DNA: TGTGCCAGCTCACCCCAGGGGGCTGGAGAGACCCAGTACTTC.

This rearrangement joins TRBV28 to TRBJ1-2, with D unclear. The CDR3 has 14 residues. V lost 6 bases, J lost 8 bases, and 19 bases lay in between. CDR1 and CDR2 (germline): MDHEN, SYDVKM. CDR3 region: CASRDGPRAGGYTF. The CDR3 DNA follows: TGTGCCAGCAGAGACGGGCCCCGGGCGGGGGGCTACACCTTC.